This T cell receptor beta chain was sequenced in a study of identical twins. Unique molecular identifiers were present on cDNA, and template switching added a universal primer site. TCRdb re-called the 5' RACE reads through MiXCR, storing one row per CDR3 protein. The repertoire consists of around 230,000 distinct CDR3 sequences, with 6% to 7% occurring once and the leading ten covering about 15%. The germline V gene encodes CDR1 SNHLY and CDR2 FYNNEI. The CDR3 loop spans 13 amino acids. V was clipped by 3 bases and J by 4 bases, with 7 bases between them. These data were likewise used in another study, on T cells expressing NK-cell markers. From that paper: In several donors, these clonotypes also led the CD3+CD56-NKG2C+ fraction.

The sequence was obtained from a woman aged 18-29 years in good health. The chain carries TRBV2 and TRBJ2-1, with D hard to call. Sequences were obtained from CD8+ T cells sorted from blood. This CDR3 is CASSDRLYNEQFF. DNA of the CDR3: TGTGCCAGCAGTGACAGACTGTACAATGAGCAGTTCTTC.